One and the same sample provided the 5 T cell receptor beta chains below, sequenced in a study of cytomegalovirus exposure and HLA in healthy donors. It was with 60 Vbeta and 13 Jbeta primers that the PCR ran. Method: immunoSEQ multiplex PCR; TCRdb's copy keeps in-frame clones and lacks some. The sample shows more than 200,000 clones, about 81% of them seen only once. Sequencing was done on a sample of PBMCs. All receptors come from a man aged 40-55 years in good health and CMV-seropositive.

The gene calls are TRBV18 and TRBJ2-7; 11 nucleotides align to TRBD2. The CDR3 totals 14 residues. J gave up 5 bases and V 4 bases, and 4 bases lay outside the gene matches. CDR1 and CDR2 (germline): KGHSH, LQKENI. The CDR3 nucleotides read TGTGCCAGCTCACTAGCGGGAGGGAAGGACGAGCAGTACGTC. Its protein product is CASSLAGGKDEQYV.

This CDR3 reads CSVLQGISGELFF. In nucleotides, the CDR3 is TGCAGCGTTTTACAGGGTATCTCCGGGGAGCTGTTTTTT. This rearrangement joins TRBV29-1 to TRBJ2-2; D is perhaps TRBD1 (6 bases). The germline gives CDR1 SQVTM, CDR2 ANQGSEA. With 5 bases removed from V and 6 bases from J, the gap between germline ends came to 13 bases. The CDR3 spans 13 residues.

The chain uses TRBV12-5 and TRBJ1-1; D not certain. Germline V gene data show CDR1 as LGHNT and CDR2 as FRNRAP. This CDR3 contains 13 residues. Trimming pared 1 base from V and 5 bases from J, leaving 8 bases between. The CDR3 here is CASGLARETEAFF. In nucleotides, the CDR3 is TGTGCTAGTGGTTTGGCGCGCGAAACTGAAGCTTTCTTT.

J is TRBJ2-1 and V is TRBV18; D gene unclear. V lost 4 bases to trimming and J lost 8 bases, with 9 bases between them. CDR3 length: 12 residues. Germline values: CDR1 KGHSH, CDR2 LQKENI. Written as DNA, the CDR3 is TGTGCCAGCTCACTAAGAGCTGATGAGCAGTTCTTC. Residues: CASSLRADEQFF.

This clone was detected a few times. The chain recombines TRBV5-8 with TRBJ2-2; D remains unclear. V lost 0 bases to trimming and J lost 1 base, with 10 bases between them. CDR3 length: 16 amino acids. Per the germline V gene, CDR1 is SGHTS and CDR2 is YDEGEE. CDR3 in amino acids: CASSLGHTWNTGELFF. DNA for the CDR3: TGTGCCAGCAGCTTGGGACACACTTGGAACACCGGGGAGCTGTTTTTT.